This entry lists 32 T cell receptor beta chains sequenced from one sample in a study of cytomegalovirus exposure and HLA in healthy donors. Only in-frame clones appear in the TCRdb table, and some are missing; sequencing was by immunoSEQ multiplex PCR. The sample lists about 150,000 clones, nearly 90% seen once, with 8% to 9.5% in the top ten. Specimen: PBMCs. These receptors came from a woman younger than 30 in good health and CMV-seropositive.

The chain employs TRBV27 and TRBJ2-1; 11 bases agree with TRBD1. V shed 5 bases and J 2 bases; nucleotides not matched to a gene: 5. The CDR3 has 16 residues. CDR1 and CDR2 from the germline V gene are MNHEY and SMNVEV (reference sequence). For the CDR3, the DNA is TGTGCCAGCAGTCCGCGGACAGGGGGCACCTACAATGAGCAGTTCTTC. Translating gives CASSPRTGGTYNEQFF.

The chain employs TRBV5-4 and TRBJ1-1, with 9 bases fitting TRBD1. The CDR3 is 13 amino acids. Looked up from germline, CDR1 is SGHNT and CDR2 is YYREEE (reference sequence). With 3 bases clipped from V and 8 bases from J, the junction kept 5 bases outside the gene matches. CDR3 amino acids: CASSWNRGPEAFF. CDR3 in DNA: TGTGCCAGCAGCTGGAACAGGGGGCCCGAAGCTTTCTTT.

The chain carries TRBV6-5 and TRBJ1-1, with D uncertain. V was trimmed by 7 bases and J by 2 bases, leaving 5 bases between them. CDR1 is MNHEY and CDR2 is SVGAGI in the germline V gene. The CDR3 is made up of 11 amino acids. This CDR3 is CASMRNTEAFF. The CDR3 bases are TGTGCCAGCATGCGAAACACTGAAGCTTTCTTT.

This chain links TRBV28 with TRBJ1-2; 7 nucleotides agree with TRBD1. Germline assignment: CDR1 MDHEN and CDR2 SYDVKM. The CDR3 runs 14 residues. V dropped 3 bases and J dropped 7; count of bases not matched to a gene: 8. This CDR3 reads CASSFNRGSSGYTF. CDR3 nucleotides: TGTGCCAGCAGTTTTAACAGGGGATCTTCTGGCTACACCTTC.

CDR3 region: CASSRTDSTYEQYF. DNA of the CDR3: TGTGCCAGTAGTCGAACGGACTCGACCTACGAGCAGTACTTC. The rearrangement uses TRBV19 and TRBJ2-7; tentative D call: TRBD2 (5 bases). The CDR3 sequence is 14 residues long. Germline V CDR1 and CDR2: LNHDA, SQIVND (reference sequence). The V gene lost 5 bases and the J gene lost 2 bases, with 13 bases spanning the gap.

This clone appeared once. The chain uses TRBV6-4 and TRBJ2-1; 7 bases align to TRBD2. The CDR3 has 15 amino acids. Germline trimming cut 1 base from V and 2 bases from J; bases unmatched to any gene: 2. The germline gives CDR1 MRHNA, CDR2 SNTAGT. CDR3 in DNA: TGTGCCAGCAGTGACTTGGCGGGGGCCTACAATGAGCAGTTCTTC. Protein: CASSDLAGAYNEQFF.

The chain couples TRBV7-2 to TRBJ2-4, with no clear D. The CDR3 is made up of 14 amino acids. Looked up from germline, CDR1 is SGHTA and CDR2 is FQGNSA. Trimming took 1 base from V and 6 from J, leaving 10 bases between them. CDR3 residues: CASSLGGRRNIQYF. As DNA, the CDR3 is TGTGCCAGCAGCTTAGGTGGGCGTAGAAACATTCAGTACTTC.

The J gene is TRBJ1-6, the V gene TRBV27; no reliable D call. V lost 2 bases and J 7 bases, leaving 9 bases between the germline ends. Germline loops: CDR1 MNHEY, CDR2 SMNVEV (reference sequence). This CDR3 comprises 14 residues. The CDR3 nucleotides read TGTGCCAGCAGTTTAGTGCGGGAAAATTCACCCCTCCACTTT. Protein product: CASSLVRENSPLHF.

The chain has TRBV30 and TRBJ2-2; weak D call: TRBD1 (5 bases). The CDR3 is 13 amino acids. Germline-derived CDR1 and CDR2 are GTSNPN and SVGIG (reference sequence). V lost 5 bases to trimming and J lost 1 base, with 8 bases between them. The CDR3 is CAWETGNTGELFF. CDR3 DNA: TGTGCCTGGGAAACAGGGAACACCGGGGAGCTGTTTTTT. Combining the CDR3 with reference TRBV30 and TRBJ2-2 gives the whole variable domain SQTIHQWPATLVQPVGSPLSLECTVEGTSNPNLYWYRQAAGRGLQLLFYSVGIGQISSEVPQNLSASRPQDRQFILSSKKLLLSDSGFYLCAWETGNTGELFFGEGSRLTVL.

This clone appeared once. V gene TRBV28 combines with J gene TRBJ1-1; a possible D gene is TRBD1 (5 bases). The CDR3 length is 14 residues. V dropped 3 bases and J dropped 0 bases, with 8 bases sitting between them. From germline, CDR1 is MDHEN and CDR2 SYDVKM. The CDR3 DNA sequence: TGTGCCAGCAGTTTTCAGGGCGTGAACACTGAAGCTTTCTTT. Translated, it gives CASSFQGVNTEAFF.

The chain uses TRBV4-1 and TRBJ2-5, with a weak D call TRBD1 (6 bases). V was pared by 3 bases and J by 2 bases, with 7 bases between. The CDR3 covers 13 residues. Looked up from germline, CDR1 is MGHRA and CDR2 is YSYEKL. In DNA form, the CDR3 reads TGCGCCAGCAGCCACGGACAGCAAGAGACCCAGTACTTC. Protein sequence: CASSHGQQETQYF.

The count of this clone is one. The V call is TRBV25-1, the J call TRBJ2-1, with TRBD2 identical over 8 bases. With V trimmed by 6 bases and J by 4 bases, 8 bases remained unmatched. Germline V gene data show CDR1 as MGHDK and CDR2 as SYGVNS. The CDR3 loop spans 15 amino acids. For the CDR3, the DNA is TGTGCCAGCAGCGAAGTGTCGGGGGGGTACAATGAGCAGTTCTTC. Translating gives CASSEVSGGYNEQFF.

The rearrangement joins TRBV30 to TRBJ1-2; D possibly corresponds to TRBD1 (6 bases). This CDR3 spans 15 amino acids. Germline CDR1 and CDR2: GTSNPN and SVGIG (reference sequence). Trimming took off 4 bases at V and 0 bases at J, with 15 bases between the two ends. CDR3 coding DNA: TGTGCCTGGACCTACAGGGAGAATTCTAACTATGGCTACACCTTC. It codes for CAWTYRENSNYGYTF.

The V call is TRBV19, the J call TRBJ2-7, with TRBD1 matching over 9 bases. The CDR3 contains 17 residues. The V and J ends lost 5 bases and 2 bases, in that order; junction bases with no gene match: 13. The germline CDR1 and CDR2 sequences are LNHDA and SQIVND (reference sequence). The CDR3 DNA follows: TGTGCCAGTAGTGCAGGGACAGGGACCTATCGTCCCTACGAGCAGTACTTC. Protein product: CASSAGTGTYRPYEQYF. Based on the CDR3 plus reference TRBV19 and TRBJ2-7, the full variable domain is DGGITQSPKYLFRKEGQNVTLSCEQNLNHDAMYWYRQDPGQGLRLIYYSQIVNDFQKGDIAEGYSVSREKKESFPLTVTSAQKNPTAFYLCASSAGTGTYRPYEQYFGPGTRLTVT.

The V and J genes are TRBV27 and TRBJ2-1; tentative D call: TRBD2 (5 bases). Trimming took off 9 bases at V and 3 bases at J, with 18 bases between the two ends. Germline V gene sequence: CDR1 MNHEY, CDR2 SMNVEV (reference sequence). The CDR3 is made up of 15 amino acids. CDR3 in DNA: TGTGCCAGTCAGAAGGTAGGGAGAAACTACAATGAGCAGTTCTTC. Translation: CASQKVGRNYNEQFF.

To note about this clone: A read error may account for a junction end that differs from germline. The rearrangement links TRBV7-2 to TRBJ2-2, with 8 bases matching TRBD2. The CDR3 consists of 14 residues. Germline V gives CDR1 SGHTA, CDR2 FQGNSA. CDR3 protein: CASSSRGLSGGLFF. The CDR3 DNA reads TGTGCCAGCAGCTCCCGCGGATTAAGCGGGGGGCTGTTTTTT.

The V and J genes are TRBV2 and TRBJ1-4, with TRBD1 identical over 8 bases. Germline CDR1 reads SNHLY; CDR2 reads FYNNEI. The V gene end was trimmed by 8 bases and the J gene end by 0 bases; junction bases not matched to a gene: 11. This CDR3 contains 17 residues. CDR3 region: CASGGQGALPTNEKLFF. DNA of the CDR3: TGTGCCAGCGGCGGGCAGGGGGCACTGCCAACTAATGAAAAACTGTTTTTT.

This rearrangement joins TRBV6-5 to TRBJ2-5; 10 bases map to TRBD1. V was clipped by 5 bases and J by 1 base; unmatched bases: 1. Germline CDR1 MNHEY, CDR2 SVGAGI. This CDR3 is built from 14 residues. The CDR3 reads CASSRTGGQETQYF. DNA of the CDR3: TGTGCCAGCAGTCGGACAGGGGGCCAAGAGACCCAGTACTTC.

This clone was detected once. The V and J genes are TRBV4-3 and TRBJ1-2; 12 nucleotides match TRBD1. After removal of 1 base from V and 4 bases from J, the junction contained 4 bases not matched to a gene. CDR1 and CDR2 (germline): LGHNA, YSLEER. The CDR3 is 16 amino acids. CDR3 coding DNA: TGCGCCAGCAGCCAAGGGGACAGGGGGCTCGGCTATGGCTACACCTTC. Its translation: CASSQGDRGLGYGYTF.

CDR3 nucleotides: TGCGCCAGCAGCCCCCTCGGGGGATACAGCGAGCAGTACTTC. Amino acid sequence: CASSPLGGYSEQYF. The chain recombines TRBV4-1 with TRBJ2-7, with D perhaps matching TRBD2 (6 bases). The ends were cut back, 4 bases at V and 6 bases at J, with 16 bases in the middle. The CDR3 has 14 residues. The germline V gene encodes CDR1 MGHRA and CDR2 YSYEKL.

The CDR3 protein is CASSQGASGGIDTQYF. The CDR3 DNA reads TGCGCCAGCAGCCAAGGGGCTAGCGGGGGTATTGATACGCAGTATTTT. The rearrangement links TRBV4-3 to TRBJ2-3; TRBD2 agrees at 10 bases. CDR1 is LGHNA and CDR2 is YSLEER in the germline V gene. The V segment lost 1 base and the J segment 6 bases; nucleotides outside the gene matches: 7. The CDR3 contains 16 residues.

This chain links TRBV9 with TRBJ2-7; 14 bases line up with TRBD2. CDR3 size: 17 residues. V shed 0 bases, J shed 5 bases, and the junction held 7 bases outside the gene matches. Germline-derived CDR1 and CDR2 are SGDLS and YYNGEE. The CDR3 protein is CASSVGRWGLAGDEQYF. DNA of the CDR3: TGTGCCAGCAGCGTAGGCAGATGGGGACTAGCGGGGGACGAGCAGTACTTC.

The rearrangement links TRBV28 to TRBJ1-2; D gene ambiguous. The CDR3 is made up of 13 amino acids. Germline V lookup: CDR1 MDHEN, CDR2 SYDVKM. Trimming left V 2 bases short and J 4 bases short, with 8 bases between. Here the CDR3 DNA reads TGTGCCAGCAGTTTAGGGCAACCCTATGGCTACACCTTC. Its protein product is CASSLGQPYGYTF.

The chain recombines TRBV18 with TRBJ2-5; the match to TRBD1 covers 8 bases. The CDR3 is made up of 15 amino acids. The germline V gene encodes CDR1 KGHSH and CDR2 LQKENI. J lost 4 bases, V lost 6 bases, and 10 bases had no gene match. CDR3 region: CASSQERTGRETQYF. For the CDR3, the DNA is TGTGCCAGCTCCCAAGAGAGGACAGGGAGAGAGACCCAGTACTTC.

The V and J genes are TRBV18 and TRBJ1-2, with 7 bases fitting TRBD1. CDR1 and CDR2 (germline): KGHSH, LQKENI. The V segment lost 1 base and the J segment 3 bases; nucleotides outside the gene matches: 5. The CDR3 contains 15 residues. Here the CDR3 reads CASSPRLTGDYGYTF. The CDR3 DNA reads as TGTGCCAGCTCACCACGGCTCACAGGGGACTATGGCTACACCTTC.

This clone showed up just a few times. The CDR3 protein is CASSQEGYGQGGYGYTF. CDR3 nucleotides: TGCGCCAGCAGCCAAGAAGGCTATGGACAGGGCGGTTATGGCTACACCTTC. This chain uses TRBV4-3 with TRBJ1-2, with TRBD1 matching over 8 bases. This CDR3 is 17 amino acids long. Losses at the gene ends were 0 bases for V and 5 bases for J; bases not matched to a gene: 11. Germline lookup yields CDR1 LGHNA and CDR2 YSLEER.

The chain carries TRBV7-9 and TRBJ2-1; the match to TRBD2 covers 9 bases. Germline assignment: CDR1 SEHNR and CDR2 FQNEAQ (reference sequence). The CDR3 runs 15 residues. Trimming at V came to 5 bases and at J to 10 bases, leaving 12 bases not matched to a gene. The CDR3 is CASSAGRGGLSEQFF. Written as DNA, the CDR3 is TGTGCCAGCAGCGCCGGGCGGGGGGGCTTAAGCGAGCAGTTCTTC. Variable domain in full (rest from reference TRBV7-9 and TRBJ2-1): DTGVSQNPRHKITKRGQNVTFRCDPISEHNRLYWYRQTLGQGPEFLTYFQNEAQLEKSRLLSDRFSAERPKGSFSTLEIQRTEQGDSAMYLCASSAGRGGLSEQFFGPGTRLTVL.

The chain couples TRBV7-6 to TRBJ2-3; D is unresolved. The CDR3 totals 15 residues. CDR1 and CDR2 (germline): SGHVS, FNYEAQ. V lost 0 bases to trimming and J lost 0 bases, with 7 bases between them. Here the CDR3 reads CASSLAQSSTDTQYF. The CDR3 coding sequence is TGTGCCAGCAGCTTAGCACAGAGTAGCACAGATACGCAGTATTTT. Based on the CDR3 plus reference TRBV7-6 and TRBJ2-3, the full variable domain is GAGVSQSPRYKVTKRGQDVALRCDPISGHVSLYWYRQALGQGPEFLTYFNYEAQQDKSGLPNDRFSAERPEGSISTLTIQRTEQRDSAMYRCASSLAQSSTDTQYFGPGTRLTVL.

This rearrangement joins TRBV2 to TRBJ2-4, with 11 bases aligning to TRBD2. This CDR3 comprises 15 residues. With V trimmed by 7 bases and J by 8 bases, 10 bases remained unmatched. Germline CDR1 SNHLY, CDR2 FYNNEI. In nucleotides, the CDR3 is TGTGCCAGCATGATTAGCGGGGGGGCCTATGACATTCAGTACTTC. This encodes CASMISGGAYDIQYF.

The V and J genes are TRBV5-1 and TRBJ2-3, with 9 bases matching TRBD2. Germline lookup yields CDR1 SGHRS and CDR2 YFSETQ. After removal of 5 bases from V and 1 base from J, the junction contained 14 bases not matched to a gene. This CDR3 spans 18 amino acids. CDR3 sequence reads: CASRNPPLAGLRTDTQYF. For the CDR3, the DNA is TGCGCCAGCAGAAACCCTCCCCTAGCGGGGTTACGCACAGATACGCAGTATTTT.

The rearrangement links TRBV5-6 to TRBJ1-1; D unresolved. Germline lookup yields CDR1 SGHDT and CDR2 YYEEEE. This CDR3 spans 13 amino acids. V was clipped by 0 bases and J by 1 base, with 4 bases between them. The CDR3 coding sequence is TGTGCCAGCAGCTTGGCAGGGAACACTGAAGCTTTCTTT. Translating it yields CASSLAGNTEAFF.

The chain carries TRBV5-1 and TRBJ2-7; 9 nucleotides align to TRBD2. The V and J ends lost 4 bases and 2 bases, in that order; junction bases with no gene match: 10. Germline V gives CDR1 SGHRS, CDR2 YFSETQ. The CDR3 totals 16 residues. CDR3 sequence reads: CASSPTGLAQTYEQYF. Here the CDR3 DNA reads TGCGCCAGCAGCCCGACTGGACTAGCGCAGACCTACGAGCAGTACTTC.